Below are 26 T cell receptor beta chains sequenced from a single sample in a study of long-term antiretroviral therapy in people with HIV (dated by TCRdb to between 2021 and 2022). Sequencing of the TRB variable region was done with the immunoSEQ hsTCRB v3.0 assay at survey level resolution. The clones in this table, taken by TCRdb from immuneACCESS, are in-frame only. Not every clone is retained; where verified, under half of the shortfall comes from an unresolved V gene, and the cause of the rest is unknown. The sample table lists over 15,000 clones, around 75% of them with a count of one. Clones ranked in the top ten supply around 15% of the sample. The input for sequencing was unsorted PBMCs, taken 1.5 years before starting antiretroviral therapy. The receptors here all came from a woman between 45 and 65 years old with HIV.

The chain employs TRBV4-2 and TRBJ2-3; D unclear. The CDR3 is 14 residues long. The V gene lost 0 bases and the J gene lost 3 bases, with 7 bases spanning the gap. Germline V gene sequence: CDR1 LGHNA, CDR2 YNFKEQ. The CDR3 DNA sequence: TGTGCCAGCAGCCAAGATATCGGGACAGATACGCAGTATTTT. Translated: CASSQDIGTDTQYF.

This clone was seen just once. The chain has TRBV6-5 and TRBJ1-1; D is undetermined. Germline values: CDR1 MNHEY, CDR2 SVGAGI. The CDR3 extends over 13 amino acids. Trimming pared 0 bases from V and 3 bases from J, leaving 5 bases between. The CDR3 nucleotides read TGTGCCAGCAGTTACTCATGGGACACTGAAGCTTTCTTT. Translating it yields CASSYSWDTEAFF.

V usage is TRBV5-1 and J usage is TRBJ2-3, with 10 bases fitting TRBD1. Germline V CDR1 and CDR2: SGHRS, YFSETQ. V dropped 4 bases and J dropped 4; count of bases not matched to a gene: 9. This CDR3 has 16 amino acids. The CDR3 region is CASSANPGQGPDTQYF. DNA for the CDR3: TGCGCCAGCAGCGCAAATCCGGGACAGGGGCCAGATACGCAGTATTTT.

The V and J genes are TRBV6-5 and TRBJ1-3; D remains unclear. Germline V gene data show CDR1 as MNHEY and CDR2 as SVGAGI. Trimming pared 5 bases from V and 0 bases from J, leaving 11 bases between. This CDR3 has 15 residues. In nucleotides, the CDR3 is TGTGCCAGCAGTCCCCAAGGAGGCTCTGGAAACACCATATATTTT. Its translation: CASSPQGGSGNTIYF.

This clone was seen only a few times. Here the CDR3 reads CASSPPASFKTPLAKNIQYF. CDR3 coding DNA: TGTGCCAGCTCACCCCCAGCTAGCTTCAAGACCCCTTTAGCCAAAAACATTCAGTACTTC. The chain employs TRBV18 and TRBJ2-4; a possible D gene is TRBD2 (5 bases). V dropped 3 bases and J dropped 0 bases, with 24 bases sitting between them. This CDR3 is 20 amino acids long. Germline lookup yields CDR1 KGHSH and CDR2 LQKENI.

This clone was counted only a few times. The rearrangement links TRBV5-5 to TRBJ2-5, with D perhaps assigned TRBD1 or TRBD2 (5 bases each). This CDR3 is built from 12 residues. Looked up from germline, CDR1 is SGHKS and CDR2 is YYEKEE (reference sequence). V shed 2 bases and J shed 4 bases, with 6 bases lying between them. CDR3: CASSFGGETQYF. As DNA, the CDR3 is TGTGCCAGCAGCTTTGGGGGAGAGACCCAGTACTTC.

This chain links TRBV5-6 with TRBJ1-4; D call uncertain. Looked up from germline, CDR1 is SGHDT and CDR2 is YYEEEE. Deletions cut 1 base from V and 8 bases from J, with 12 bases between. The CDR3 extends over 14 amino acids. CDR3: CASSLRDHMEKLFF. The CDR3 coding sequence is TGTGCCAGCAGCTTGCGTGACCATATGGAAAAACTGTTTTTT.

The chain uses TRBV9 and TRBJ2-7; D is possibly TRBD1 (5 bases). Trimming pared 0 bases from V and 0 bases from J, leaving 10 bases between. CDR3 size: 15 residues. Looked up from germline, CDR1 is SGDLS and CDR2 is YYNGEE. This chain's CDR3 is CASSVEWGGSYEQYF. The CDR3 nucleotides are TGTGCCAGCAGCGTAGAGTGGGGCGGCTCCTACGAGCAGTACTTC.

This chain joins TRBV7-3 and TRBJ2-3; no definite D call. V lost 2 bases and J lost 2, with 8 bases in between. The CDR3 totals 14 residues. The germline V gene has CDR1 SGHTA and CDR2 FQGTGA. The CDR3 loop reads CASSLGYPTDTQYF. DNA of the CDR3: TGTGCCAGCAGCTTAGGGTACCCCACAGATACGCAGTATTTT.

The genes are TRBV18 and TRBJ2-6; D is unresolved. Germline values: CDR1 KGHSH, CDR2 LQKENI. V was pared by 5 bases and J by 0 bases, with 11 bases between. The CDR3 runs to 16 residues. Written as DNA, the CDR3 is TGTGCCAGCTCAACATCTCAGCGCTCTGGGGCCAACGTCCTGACTTTC. Translating it yields CASSTSQRSGANVLTF.

The chain employs TRBV15 and TRBJ2-1; 10 bases are a match to TRBD1. Germline CDR1 is LNHNV and CDR2 is YYDKDF (reference sequence). The V segment lost 1 base and the J segment 5 bases; nucleotides outside the gene matches: 17. CDR3 length: 20 amino acids. CDR3 coding DNA: TGTGCCACCAGCAGAGTTGACCGGGACAGGGGAGTTCAGCACCACAATGAGCAGTTCTTC. The encoded protein is CATSRVDRDRGVQHHNEQFF.

The rearrangement links TRBV7-9 to TRBJ1-1, with 7 nucleotides matching TRBD1. From germline, CDR1 is SEHNR and CDR2 FQNEAQ (reference sequence). The CDR3 sequence is 17 residues long. Trimming removed 1 base from V and 3 bases from J; junction bases left unmatched: 11. This chain's CDR3 is CASSLGSGGYGDTEAFF. CDR3 in DNA: TGTGCCAGCAGCTTAGGTTCAGGGGGTTATGGGGACACTGAAGCTTTCTTT.

The chain joins TRBV23-1 to TRBJ2-7, with D unclear. TRBV23-1 is flagged as an ORF with uncertain function. The CDR3 is 13 residues long. Trimming took 3 bases from V and 2 from J, leaving 8 bases between them. In DNA, the CDR3 is TGCGCCAGCAGTCACCCCGGAGCCTACGAGCAGTACTTC. Amino acid sequence: CASSHPGAYEQYF.

This clone appeared once. The gene calls are TRBV7-3 and TRBJ2-3; 7 positions match TRBD2. The V segment lost 4 bases and the J segment 1 base; nucleotides outside the gene matches: 5. CDR1 and CDR2 (germline): SGHTA, FQGTGA. CDR3 size: 15 residues. CDR3 bases: TGTGCCAGCAGCTCGGCCGCGGGGGGCACAGATACGCAGTATTTT. As protein: CASSSAAGGTDTQYF.

The J gene is TRBJ2-7, the V gene TRBV5-1, with D unresolved. Germline CDR1 reads SGHRS; CDR2 reads YFSETQ. The CDR3 length is 12 residues. The V gene lost 0 bases and the J gene lost 4 bases, with 5 bases spanning the gap. The chain's CDR3 is CASSLEGYEQYF. In DNA form, the CDR3 reads TGCGCCAGCAGCTTGGAGGGTTACGAGCAGTACTTC.

V and J are TRBV29-1 and TRBJ1-2, with 7 bases aligning to TRBD1. Germline V CDR1 and CDR2: SQVTM, ANQGSEA. With V trimmed by 4 bases and J by 8 bases, 13 bases remained unmatched. CDR3 length: 14 amino acids. The CDR3 DNA sequence: TGCAGCGTTGTTACCCCGGACAGGTTAGGAGGCTACACCTTC. Translation: CSVVTPDRLGGYTF.

J is TRBJ2-2 and V is TRBV9, with 12 bases that match TRBD2. CDR1 is SGDLS, CDR2 YYNGEE, per germline. This CDR3 spans 16 amino acids. J was trimmed by 3 bases and V by 4 bases; bases with no gene match: 4. CDR3 loop: CASSPRLAGDTGELFF. CDR3 coding DNA: TGTGCCAGCAGCCCCCGACTAGCGGGGGACACCGGGGAGCTGTTTTTT.

The chain joins TRBV6-6 to TRBJ2-7, with TRBD1 matching 9 bases. CDR1 and CDR2 from the germline V gene are MNHNY and SVGAGI (reference sequence). V lost 9 bases and J lost 1; bases outside the gene matches: 4. This CDR3 has 13 amino acids. The CDR3 nucleotides read TGTGCCAGTCAAGACAGGGGGTCCTACGAGCAGTACTTC. It yields the protein CASQDRGSYEQYF.

The chain links TRBV19 to TRBJ2-7; weak D call: TRBD1 (6 bases). CDR3 size: 13 residues. CDR1 and CDR2 (germline): LNHDA, SQIVND (reference sequence). Deletions cut 4 bases from V and 0 bases from J, with 7 bases between. The CDR3 protein is CASSKGVSYEQYF. CDR3 nucleotide sequence: TGTGCCAGTAGTAAGGGGGTCTCCTACGAGCAGTACTTC.

V and J are TRBV27 and TRBJ1-5, with D perhaps TRBD1 (5 bases). V lost 0 bases and J lost 6, with 18 bases in between. Germline CDR1 is MNHEY and CDR2 is SMNVEV (reference sequence). The CDR3 runs 17 residues. CDR3 loop: CASSLSHDSFGRQPQHF. CDR3 nucleotide sequence: TGTGCCAGCAGTTTATCCCACGACAGTTTTGGCCGTCAGCCCCAGCATTTT.

V usage is TRBV2 and J usage is TRBJ2-3, with TRBD1 as a possible D gene (6 bases). This CDR3 region has 15 residues. Trimming shortened V by 4 bases and J by 1 base, and 12 bases separated the two germline ends. Germline CDR1 and CDR2: SNHLY and FYNNEI. This chain's CDR3 is CASSVQQGGTDTQYF. The CDR3 region has the DNA TGTGCCAGCAGTGTGCAACAGGGTGGCACAGATACGCAGTATTTT.

The chain uses TRBV7-6 and TRBJ2-1; TRBD2 matches at 7 bases. CDR1 and CDR2 (germline): SGHVS, FNYEAQ. This CDR3 is 15 amino acids long. J gave up 1 base and V 3 bases, and 3 bases lay outside the gene matches. Written as DNA, the CDR3 is TGTGCCAGCAGCTTCCTAGCGGCTTCCTACAATGAGCAGTTCTTC. This codes for CASSFLAASYNEQFF.

This clone was observed a handful of times. The CDR3 DNA sequence: TGTGCCAGCTCAACGGGACAGGGAGGTCAGCCCCAGCATTTT. Protein: CASSTGQGGQPQHF. The chain has TRBV18 and TRBJ1-5, with 9 bases aligning to TRBD1. The CDR3 totals 14 residues. V lost 5 bases to trimming and J lost 6 bases; unmatched junction nucleotides: 5. Germline CDR1 KGHSH, CDR2 LQKENI.

The chain employs TRBV21-1 and TRBJ1-4. TRBV21-1 is tagged as a pseudogene. The CDR3 covers 15 residues. The CDR3 loop reads CASSKRGAGNEKLFF. CDR3 bases: TGTGCCAGCAGCAAAAGGGGGGCGGGTAATGAAAAACTGTTTTTT.

The chain employs TRBV11-2 and TRBJ2-5, with a tentative D call TRBD2 (5 bases). CDR3 length equals 18 residues. Trimming stripped 4 bases from V and 4 bases from J, with 25 bases between. Germline CDR1 reads SGHAT; CDR2 reads FQNNGV. The CDR3 protein is CASSSLMQRSHLRETQYF. The CDR3 DNA follows: TGTGCCAGCAGCTCCCTGATGCAGCGGAGCCACCTGAGAGAGACCCAGTACTTC.

The chain combines TRBV7-2 with TRBJ1-3, with 9 bases lining up with TRBD1. Trimming cost V 2 bases and J 2 bases; bases outside gene matches: 10. Germline CDR1 reads SGHTA; CDR2 reads FQGNSA. The CDR3 sequence is 18 residues long. CDR3 nucleotides: TGTGCCAGCAGCTTACAATCGGACAGGGGATTTACTGGAAACACCATATATTTT. As protein: CASSLQSDRGFTGNTIYF.